The sequence of this TCR beta chain was determined in a study of early T cells in non-severe SARS-CoV-2 infection. Overall study results and limits: Private and CD4 specificities were missed by VDJdb matching, skewed to anti-spike CD8.

This clonotype has at least ten counts. The antigen is unknown. Trimming stripped 8 bases from V and 3 bases from J, with 7 bases between. The germline V gene encodes CDR1 KGHDR and CDR2 SFDVKD. The length of the CDR3 is 12 residues. MiXCR, applied by TCRdb to the 5' RACE reads, yields one record per CDR3 protein. In the table there are over 50,000 distinct CDR3 sequences, about 8% of which are singletons. The sequence was obtained from an adult who was a healthcare worker with PCR-confirmed SARS-CoV-2 infection or an uninfected control (not recorded which). The starting material was whole blood, obtained at baseline. The V and J genes are TRBV24-1 and TRBJ2-1; D perhaps matches TRBD1 (6 bases). CDR3 in amino acids: CATKDSYNEQFF. The CDR3 DNA reads TGTGCCACCAAGGACAGCTACAATGAGCAGTTCTTC.